This T cell receptor (beta chain) appears in the sequencing data of a study of T-cell memory formation after mild COVID-19. Findings and caveats of the study: Mainly in CM and EM were contracting CD4+ clones; CD8+ were in EMRA.

TCRdb re-derived calls from the 5' RACE reads in MiXCR, one entry per CDR3 protein. The sample yields 250,000 to 350,000 distinct CDR3 sequences, just under 20% seen once. The CDR3 runs to 13 residues. Germline assignment: CDR1 MNHEY and CDR2 SVGEGT. J lost 11 bases, V lost 5 bases, and 7 bases had no gene match. For this clonotype: No antigen is known for it.

Sequencing was carried out using PBMCs or a T cell subset sorted from them (not recorded which). The V gene is TRBV6-2 or TRBV6-3, the J gene TRBJ2-1, with 9 bases that match TRBD1. The receptor was derived from a man between 18 and 29 years old who had mild COVID-19 (a few samples of this study predate the infection). Cell type and time point are not known. The CDR3 DNA reads TGTGCCAGCAGTCCTGGGACAGGGTGGAAGCAGTTCTTC. Its protein is CASSPGTGWKQFF.